The sequence of this TCR beta chain was determined in a study of monozygotic twins with inflammatory bowel disease. Making each TCR library took approximately 3.5 ug of total RNA. TCRalpha and TCRbeta cDNA underwent two nested PCRs of about 17 and 10 cycles. Each CDR3 protein gets one entry in TCRdb, which reprocessed the 5' RACE reads and gives no DNA. This repertoire includes approximately 400,000 distinct CDR3 sequences. CDR1 is KGHSH, CDR2 LQKENI, per germline. This CDR3 is built from 14 residues. The clonotype originates from a human donor with ulcerative colitis or Crohn's disease, or a healthy co-twin of an affected twin (not recorded which). V and J are TRBV18 and TRBJ1-1. The sequencing input was blood. The CDR3 region is CASSQNWGNTEAFF. The whole variable domain, remainder taken from reference TRBV18 and TRBJ1-1, is NAGVMQNPRHLVRRRGQEARLRCSPMKGHSHVYWYRQLPEEGLKFMVYLQKENIIDESGMPKERFSAEFPKEGPSILRIQQVVRGDSAAYFCASSQNWGNTEAFFGQGTRLTVV.